This entry describes one T cell receptor beta chain. The data stem from a study of blood T cell repertoires in COVID-19. Germline V gives CDR1 PRHDT, CDR2 FYEKMQ (reference sequence). V was trimmed by 2 bases and J by 10 bases, leaving 11 bases between them. This CDR3 has 13 residues. The authors' processing: Using reference gene primer amplification, nucleated cell counts were estimated. TCRdb's table, derived via immunoSEQ multiplex PCR, lists solely in-frame clones and lacks some. From that table come the V and J calls and clone size; the DNA was used to work out D and trimming. Of about 220,000 clones listed, 86% are singletons.

The V call is TRBV13, the J call TRBJ1-4, with D perhaps TRBD1 (5 bases). The source is a woman aged 35 to 49 with acute COVID-19. The sample taken for sequencing was PBMCs or T cells enriched from blood (not recorded which). CDR3 loop: CASSLSGARKLFF. CDR3 coding DNA: TGTGCCAGCAGCTTAAGCGGGGCTAGAAAACTGTTTTTT. Full variable domain (rest looked up from reference TRBV13 and TRBJ1-4): AAGVIQSPRHLIKEKRETATLKCYPIPRHDTVYWYQQGPGQDPQFLISFYEKMQSDKGSIPDRFSAQQFSDYHSELNMSSLELGDSALYFCASSLSGARKLFFGSGTQLSVL.